A selection of T cell receptor beta chains follows, all from one sample in a study of cytomegalovirus exposure and HLA in healthy donors. Clones were read by immunoSEQ multiplex PCR, and TCRdb kept only the in-frame ones, dropping some. The sample consists of some 160,000 clones, around 80% of them appearing once. Sequenced input: PBMCs. The receptors here all came from a woman aged 18-29 years in good health and CMV-seronegative. The CDR3 runs from the conserved cysteine through the conserved F or W. The D gene is left open where the match is weak. Some rows have no size entry. The others give once, few or many, or a class for an expanded clone.

J gene: TRBJ2-7
clone size: .
D gene: TRBD2
CDR3 length: 15
V gene: TRBV4-1
CDR3 protein: CASSTPGLAGYEQYF
CDR3 DNA: TGCGCCAGCAGCACCCCGGGACTAGCGGGCTACGAGCAGTACTTC

J gene: TRBJ2-7
clone size: .
D gene: .
CDR3 length: 12
V gene: TRBV6-1
CDR3 protein: CAGREGAREQYF
CDR3 DNA: TGTGCCGGCAGGGAGGGGGCCCGCGAGCAGTACTTC

J gene: TRBJ1-5
clone size: .
D gene: .
CDR3 length: 15
V gene: TRBV27
CDR3 protein: CASSLSMGANQPQHF
CDR3 DNA: TGTGCCAGCAGTTTATCGATGGGGGCGAATCAGCCCCAGCATTTT

J gene: TRBJ1-2
clone size: few
D gene: TRBD1
CDR3 length: 11
V gene: TRBV20-1
CDR3 protein: CSAAGGSRGPF
CDR3 DNA: TGCAGTGCGGCAGGGGGCTCGCGGGGCCCCTTC

J gene: TRBJ2-3
clone size: .
D gene: TRBD2
CDR3 length: 15
V gene: TRBV4-2
CDR3 protein: CASSHLAGAADTQYF
CDR3 DNA: TGTGCCAGCAGCCACCTAGCGGGGGCGGCAGATACGCAGTATTTT

J gene: TRBJ2-5
clone size: .
D gene: TRBD2
CDR3 length: 16
V gene: TRBV7-6
CDR3 protein: CASSLARPSGQETQYF
CDR3 DNA: TGTGCCAGCAGCTTAGCGCGGCCTAGCGGACAAGAGACCCAGTACTTC

J gene: TRBJ2-7
clone size: .
D gene: .
CDR3 length: 13
V gene: TRBV7-2
CDR3 protein: CASSSGQFYEQYF
CDR3 DNA: TGTGCCAGCAGCTCCGGACAGTTCTACGAGCAGTACTTC

J gene: TRBJ2-7
clone size: .
D gene: TRBD1
CDR3 length: 16
V gene: TRBV7-9
CDR3 protein: CASSLETGDLYYEQYF
CDR3 DNA: TGTGCCAGCAGCTTAGAGACAGGGGACCTCTACTACGAGCAGTACTTC

J gene: TRBJ1-6
clone size: .
D gene: .
CDR3 length: 15
V gene: TRBV5-1
CDR3 protein: CASSLVAGVNSPLHF
CDR3 DNA: TGCGCCAGCAGCTTGGTTGCAGGGGTTAATTCACCCCTCCACTTT

J gene: TRBJ1-2
clone size: .
D gene: .
CDR3 length: 15
V gene: TRBV6-1
CDR3 protein: CASRDPSGESSGYTF
CDR3 DNA: TGTGCCAGCAGGGACCCGAGCGGGGAAAGTTCTGGCTACACCTTC

J gene: TRBJ2-7
clone size: .
D gene: TRBD2
CDR3 length: 17
V gene: TRBV4-1
CDR3 protein: CASSQDLAGALSYEQYF
CDR3 DNA: TGCGCCAGCAGCCAAGATCTAGCGGGGGCCCTCTCCTACGAGCAGTACTTC

J gene: TRBJ1-5
clone size: .
D gene: TRBD1
CDR3 length: 15
V gene: TRBV18
CDR3 protein: CASSALQGADQPQHF
CDR3 DNA: TGTGCCAGCTCAGCCCTACAGGGGGCGGATCAGCCCCAGCATTTT

J gene: TRBJ1-3
clone size: once
D gene: .
CDR3 length: 15
V gene: TRBV18
CDR3 protein: CASSPRVGSGNTIYF
CDR3 DNA: TGTGCCAGCTCCCCCCGGGTCGGCTCTGGAAACACCATATATTTT

J gene: TRBJ1-4
clone size: .
D gene: TRBD1
CDR3 length: 16
V gene: TRBV5-1
CDR3 protein: CASSPGQASTNEKLFF
CDR3 DNA: TGCGCCAGCAGCCCAGGACAGGCTTCAACTAATGAAAAACTGTTTTTT

J gene: TRBJ1-1
clone size: .
D gene: .
CDR3 length: 13
V gene: TRBV28
CDR3 protein: CASSFNPSGEAFF
CDR3 DNA: TGTGCCAGCAGTTTTAACCCCTCGGGTGAAGCTTTCTTT

J gene: TRBJ1-4
clone size: .
D gene: .
CDR3 length: 13
V gene: TRBV2
CDR3 protein: CASMGGTNEKLFF
CDR3 DNA: TGTGCCAGCATGGGGGGAACTAATGAAAAACTGTTTTTT

J gene: TRBJ2-2
clone size: .
D gene: TRBD1
CDR3 length: 15
V gene: TRBV2
CDR3 protein: CASSVGTAYTGELFF
CDR3 DNA: TGTGCCAGCAGTGTGGGGACAGCGTACACCGGGGAGCTGTTTTTT

J gene: TRBJ2-3
clone size: .
D gene: TRBD2
CDR3 length: 15
V gene: TRBV27
CDR3 protein: CASSLRLAGMDTQYF
CDR3 DNA: TGTGCCAGCAGTTTACGACTAGCGGGGATGGATACGCAGTATTTT

J gene: TRBJ1-2
clone size: .
D gene: TRBD1
CDR3 length: 15
V gene: TRBV28
CDR3 protein: CASSLRGTGGYGYTF
CDR3 DNA: TGTGCCAGCAGTTTGCGTGGGACAGGGGGCTATGGCTACACCTTC

J gene: TRBJ2-7
clone size: .
D gene: TRBD1
CDR3 length: 13
V gene: TRBV29-1
CDR3 protein: CSAGTGGLGEQYF
CDR3 DNA: TGCAGCGCCGGGACAGGGGGCTTGGGTGAGCAGTACTTC

J gene: TRBJ2-5
clone size: .
D gene: .
CDR3 length: 14
V gene: TRBV15
CDR3 protein: CATSRTREWETQYF
CDR3 DNA: TGTGCCACCAGCAGAACTAGGGAATGGGAGACCCAGTACTTC

J gene: TRBJ2-1
clone size: .
D gene: .
CDR3 length: 14
V gene: TRBV28
CDR3 protein: CASSNTGSYNEQFF
CDR3 DNA: TGTGCCAGCAGCAATACTGGCTCCTACAATGAGCAGTTCTTC

J gene: TRBJ2-3
clone size: .
D gene: TRBD1
CDR3 length: 15
V gene: TRBV10-3
CDR3 protein: CAIARTGGPTDTQYF
CDR3 DNA: TGTGCCATCGCTAGGACAGGGGGCCCAACAGATACGCAGTATTTT

J gene: TRBJ2-2
clone size: .
D gene: TRBD1
CDR3 length: 16
V gene: TRBV10-3
CDR3 protein: CAISRGQGKVDGELFF
CDR3 DNA: TGTGCCATCAGCCGGGGACAGGGGAAAGTGGACGGGGAGCTGTTTTTT

J gene: TRBJ1-2
clone size: .
D gene: .
CDR3 length: 15
V gene: TRBV27
CDR3 protein: CASSLALGAGYGYTF
CDR3 DNA: TGTGCCAGCAGTTTAGCCCTAGGTGCTGGCTATGGCTACACCTTC

J gene: TRBJ2-5
clone size: .
D gene: .
CDR3 length: 14
V gene: TRBV2
CDR3 protein: CASRLTSISETQYF
CDR3 DNA: TGTGCCAGCAGGCTTACTAGCATCTCGGAGACCCAGTACTTC